A single sample is the source of the 22 T cell receptor beta chains below, sequenced in a study of blood T cells in healthy people across ages. Primed by a sample-barcoded 5' primer and a J-beta primer mix, a second PCR proceeded for roughly 6 to 12 cycles. TCRdb re-analysed the 5' RACE reads in MiXCR, keeping a single row per CDR3 protein. The data show around 1,600,000 distinct CDR3 sequences, approximately 43% seen once. The sample was blood. These receptors were obtained from a woman between 18 and 29 years old in good health.

J is TRBJ2-1 and V is TRBV12-5; maybe TRBD2 (5 bases). V lost 3 bases, J lost 13 bases, and 13 bases lay in between. This CDR3 comprises 12 residues. Looked up from germline, CDR1 is LGHNT and CDR2 is FRNRAP. The CDR3 region has the DNA TGTGCTAGTGGTTTTGAAAGGGAGACCCAGTTCTTC. As protein: CASGFERETQFF.

The sample holds a few counts of this clonotype. The rearrangement joins TRBV7-2 to TRBJ2-6; D is ambiguous. The V end lost 5 bases, the J end lost 2 bases, and 13 bases lay between the germline ends. The CDR3 spans 16 residues. The germline V gene encodes CDR1 SGHTA and CDR2 FQGNSA. The CDR3 region has the DNA TGTGCCAGCAGCAACCGACAAGGGACTGGGGCCAACGTCCTGACTTTC. Its protein is CASSNRQGTGANVLTF. Looking up the rest from reference TRBV7-2 and TRBJ2-6 gives the full variable domain: GAGVSQSPSNKVTEKGKDVELRCDPISGHTALYWYRQSLGQGLEFLIYFQGNSAPDKSGLPSDRFSAERTGGSVSTLTIQRTQQEDSAVYLCASSNRQGTGANVLTFGAGSRLTVL.

The CDR3 loop is CASSQPGLAGGLEQYF. The CDR3 DNA is TGCGCCAGCAGCCAGCCGGGACTAGCGGGAGGTCTTGAGCAGTACTTC. The chain joins TRBV4-3 to TRBJ2-5; 15 nucleotides line up with TRBD2. After removal of 3 bases from V and 11 bases from J, the junction contained 10 bases not matched to a gene. Germline V gene lookup returns CDR1 LGHNA and CDR2 YSLEER. The CDR3 loop spans 16 amino acids.

In this sample, this clonotype turned up a few times. The gene calls are TRBV7-2 and TRBJ1-1, with TRBD1 matching over 8 bases. The CDR3 covers 14 residues. From germline, CDR1 is SGHTA and CDR2 FQGNSA. The V and J ends lost 6 bases and 4 bases, in that order; junction bases with no gene match: 7. The CDR3 reads CASRVQGVVTEAFF. In DNA form, the CDR3 reads TGTGCCAGCAGGGTACAGGGGGTAGTCACTGAAGCTTTCTTT. Drawing the rest from reference TRBV7-2 and TRBJ1-1, the complete variable domain is GAGVSQSPSNKVTEKGKDVELRCDPISGHTALYWYRQSLGQGLEFLIYFQGNSAPDKSGLPSDRFSAERTGGSVSTLTIQRTQQEDSAVYLCASRVQGVVTEAFFGQGTRLTVV.

In its sample, this clonotype was seen a few times. V and J are TRBV7-9 and TRBJ2-3; 10 nucleotides line up with TRBD2. The CDR3 consists of 17 residues. The trim removed 5 bases at V and 2 bases at J, leaving 10 bases unmatched. In germline, CDR1 is SEHNR, CDR2 FQNEAQ (reference sequence). The chain's CDR3 is CASSLGLAEPSTDTQYF. In DNA, the CDR3 is TGTGCCAGCAGCCTAGGACTAGCGGAGCCGTCCACAGATACGCAGTATTTT.

The genes are TRBV20-1 and TRBJ2-7, with 8 nucleotides matching TRBD2. The J call is doubtful: the DNA matches TRBJ2-5 better. This CDR3 has 15 amino acids. Germline V gene lookup returns CDR1 DFQATT and CDR2 SNEGSKA (reference sequence). The CDR3 loop reads CSALTRAGALETQYF. CDR3 DNA sequence: TGCAGTGCCCTTACGAGAGCGGGAGCGCTGGAGACCCAGTACTTC.

As for this clonotype: A read error may produce the germline difference seen at one junction end. This chain connects TRBV20-1 to TRBJ2-3; the match to TRBD2 covers 7 bases. This CDR3 has 14 amino acids. Germline values: CDR1 DFQATT, CDR2 SNEGSKA (reference sequence). The CDR3: CSATGGGPTDTQYF. CDR3 coding DNA: TGCAGCGCTACGGGGGGAGGGCCTACAGATACGCAGTATTTT.

This clonotype was seen a single time. The V gene is TRBV9, the J gene TRBJ2-1, with D unclear. Per germline, CDR1 SGDLS and CDR2 YYNGEE. The length of the CDR3 is 15 residues. The V gene lost 0 bases and the J gene lost 3 bases, with 10 bases spanning the gap. Here the CDR3 reads CASSVDPAGYNEQFF. The CDR3, as DNA: TGTGCCAGCAGCGTAGACCCAGCAGGCTACAATGAGCAGTTCTTC.

The chain recombines TRBV7-2 with TRBJ2-1; possible D gene TRBD2, 5 bases. This CDR3 comprises 15 residues. V lost 5 bases, J lost 5 bases, and 16 bases lay in between. Germline loops: CDR1 SGHTA, CDR2 FQGNSA. CDR3 loop: CASSLVGVWDNEQFF. The CDR3 DNA sequence: TGTGCCAGCAGCCTAGTCGGGGTTTGGGACAATGAGCAGTTCTTC. The whole variable domain, remainder taken from reference TRBV7-2 and TRBJ2-1, is GAGVSQSPSNKVTEKGKDVELRCDPISGHTALYWYRQSLGQGLEFLIYFQGNSAPDKSGLPSDRFSAERTGGSVSTLTIQRTQQEDSAVYLCASSLVGVWDNEQFFGPGTRLTVL.

The chain joins TRBV7-2 to TRBJ1-2; D perhaps matches TRBD1 (6 bases). CDR3 length equals 15 residues. Per the germline V gene, CDR1 is SGHTA and CDR2 is FQGNSA. Trimming left V 1 base short and J 3 bases short, with 12 bases between. The DNA of the CDR3 is TGTACCAGCAGCTTAGTGGGGGGGGGCGACTATGGCTACACCTTC. Residues: CTSSLVGGGDYGYTF.

Regarding this clonotype: One base away lies a much larger clone, so this may be a sequencing read error. This chain connects TRBV20-1 to TRBJ2-4; unclear D gene. CDR1 is DFQATT and CDR2 is SNEGSKA in the germline V gene (reference sequence). This CDR3 has 12 residues. The V and J ends lost 3 bases and 13 bases respectively, with 16 bases between them. The CDR3 protein is CSASKLNNEQYF. CDR3 in DNA: TGCAGTGCTAGTAAGCTAAACAATGAGCAGTACTTC.

This chain's CDR3 is CASRNTGLGPNEKLFF. The CDR3 bases are TGTGCCAGCAGAAATACAGGGTTGGGGCCGAATGAAAAACTGTTTTTT. The chain carries TRBV12-3 or TRBV12-4 and TRBJ1-4; a weak D match, TRBD1 (6 bases). This CDR3 contains 16 residues. The germline V and J ends were trimmed by 6 bases and 5 bases, with 19 bases remaining between them.

This clonotype was counted only a few times. This chain joins TRBV7-2 and TRBJ1-2; D not resolved. The CDR3 is 14 amino acids. Germline V gives CDR1 SGHTA, CDR2 FQGNSA. V was trimmed by 1 base and J by 6 bases, leaving 12 bases between them. CDR3 DNA sequence: TGTGCCAGCAGCTTAGAACGGTTAAAGGATGGCTACACCTTC. This sequence encodes CASSLERLKDGYTF.

The chain employs TRBV6-2 or TRBV6-3 and TRBJ1-1; 7 bases match TRBD1. Germline V lookup: CDR1 MNHEY, CDR2 SVGEGT. V trimming: 6 bases; J trimming: 2 bases; junction bases outside the gene matches: 18. The CDR3 spans 18 residues. CDR3 nucleotide sequence: TGTGCCAGCAGACCGCGGACAGGTGGTATCATATTCAACACTGAAGCTTTCTTT. Its protein product is CASRPRTGGIIFNTEAFF.

On this clonotype itself: At one of its ends the junction is not consistent with the germline gene, which may arise from a read error. The chain is built from TRBV6-5 and TRBJ2-1; 10 bases fit TRBD2. This CDR3 contains 16 residues. CDR1 is MNHEY, CDR2 SVGAGI, per germline. The CDR3 protein is CVSSYSLAGANNEQFF. In DNA, the CDR3 is TGTGTCAGCAGTTACAGTCTAGCGGGGGCCAACAATGAGCAGTTCTTC.

This clonotype was seen just once. This chain connects TRBV27 to TRBJ2-5, with D perhaps matching TRBD1 (6 bases). The CDR3 has 14 amino acids. Trimming cost V 5 bases and J 13 bases, with 23 bases left between them. Germline-derived CDR1 and CDR2 are MNHEY and SMNVEV (reference sequence). The CDR3 spells CASSLRPGHTWGYF. The CDR3 DNA sequence: TGTGCCAGCAGTCTTCGGCCGGGACATACATGGGGGTACTTC.

The rearrangement joins TRBV6-5 to TRBJ1-1; D gene unclear. Germline CDR1 MNHEY, CDR2 SVGAGI. The CDR3 has 14 residues. V was shortened by 5 bases and J by 4 bases, with 14 bases between the two germline ends. The CDR3 region has the DNA TGTGCCAGCAGTGCCCGACCCCCGACCACTGAAGCTTTCTTT. It yields the protein CASSARPPTTEAFF.

The rearrangement uses TRBV4-3 and TRBJ1-2; D is uncertain. In germline, CDR1 is LGHNA, CDR2 YSLEER. Trimming left V 3 bases short and J 0 bases short, with 11 bases between. The CDR3 runs 15 residues. This CDR3 is CASSHNLEANYGYTF. CDR3 bases: TGCGCCAGCAGCCATAATCTCGAAGCTAACTATGGCTACACCTTC.

The chain's CDR3 is CASSLGREGAYEQYF. The DNA for the CDR3 is TGTGCCAGCAGTTTGGGGCGGGAGGGGGCCTACGAGCAGTACTTC. The V gene is TRBV27, the J gene TRBJ2-4; 9 nucleotides agree with TRBD2. The J call could be wrong; TRBJ2-7 is a better fit for the DNA end. CDR3 length: 15 amino acids. CDR1 MNHEY and CDR2 SMNVEV come from the germline V gene (reference sequence).

The chain joins TRBV7-3 to TRBJ2-7, with 10 bases that match TRBD2. Germline-derived CDR1 and CDR2 are SGHTA and FQGTGA. The CDR3 loop spans 17 amino acids. With V trimmed by 0 bases and J by 7 bases, 12 bases remained unmatched. The CDR3: CASSLTRLAGSYNEQYF. CDR3 sequence (DNA): TGTGCCAGCAGCTTAACTCGACTAGCGGGCTCCTACAATGAGCAGTACTTC.

There are a few counts of this clonotype. The rearrangement uses TRBV27 and TRBJ2-7; a possible D gene is TRBD1 (6 bases). The germline gives CDR1 MNHEY, CDR2 SMNVEV (reference sequence). This CDR3 has 14 amino acids. V lost 8 bases, J lost 0 bases, and 14 bases lay in between. Written as DNA, the CDR3 is TGTGCCAGCGCGTGGACAGCGAGCTCCTACGAGCAGTACTTC. It codes for CASAWTASSYEQYF.

This clonotype was recorded a few times. The V gene is TRBV29-1, the J gene TRBJ2-3; 8 bases agree with TRBD2. V lost 6 bases to trimming and J lost 0 bases; unmatched junction nucleotides: 8. CDR3 size: 15 residues. Germline assignment: CDR1 SQVTM and CDR2 ANQGSEA. Here the CDR3 DNA reads TGCAGCGTGGTCATCGCGGGGGGCAGCACAGATACGCAGTATTTT. Protein sequence: CSVVIAGGSTDTQYF.